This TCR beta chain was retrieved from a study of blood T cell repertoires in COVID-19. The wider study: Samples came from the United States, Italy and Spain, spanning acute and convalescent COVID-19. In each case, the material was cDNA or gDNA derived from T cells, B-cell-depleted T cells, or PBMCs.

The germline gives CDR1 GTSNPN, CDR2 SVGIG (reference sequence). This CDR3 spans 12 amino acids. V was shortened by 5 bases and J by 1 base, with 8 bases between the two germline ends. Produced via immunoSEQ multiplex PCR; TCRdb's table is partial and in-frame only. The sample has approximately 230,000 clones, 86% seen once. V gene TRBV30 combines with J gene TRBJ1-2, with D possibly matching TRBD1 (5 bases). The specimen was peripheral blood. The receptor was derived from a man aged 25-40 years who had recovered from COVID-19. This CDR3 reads CAWVQGNYGYTF. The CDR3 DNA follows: TGTGCCTGGGTCCAGGGTAACTATGGCTACACCTTC.